One T cell receptor beta chain is described in this entry. No cognate antigen has been identified for it. Base qualities were left out, and no much larger clone turns up one base away. This specimen comes from a study of a mutant IDH1 vaccine in newly diagnosed glioma listed by TCRdb under 2021. Some background on the complete study: Of the 30 or so patients who were treated, around 62% were male and about 40% were female, and the mean age was around 40 years. For exploratory analyses, 25 to 30 treated patients had longitudinal TCRB deep sequencing done wherever samples were available. Before enrollment, patients had received standard therapy of radiotherapy alone, temozolomide alone, or radiochemotherapy with temozolomide; most received the combination. Peripheral blood was collected at six visits: V03 (baseline), V05, V07, V10, V12 and V13.

The method behind the library was the immunoSEQ multiplex PCR assay. Rearranged TCR beta chain sequences were amplified using the hsTCRB Kit according to the manufacturer's protocol. TCRB libraries were sequenced on an Illumina MiSeq. The published analysis was carried out like this. Demultiplexing, trimming and gene mapping were performed with the kit vendor's proprietary platform. TCRdb provides this immuneACCESS table in a form limited to in-frame rearrangements. Some clones are lacking; in checked studies, under half of them reflect an unresolved V gene, and why the rest are absent is not known. V and J calls and clone size come straight from that table; D and trimming were deduced from the DNA. This sample lists 95,000 to 100,000 clones; about 87% were detected once. The leading ten clones occupy approximately 0.58% of the sample. In light of the paper, this sample's time point label describes: baseline, week 1 (first vaccination visit). This specimen's treatment or condition label, per the study, means: pre-vaccination baseline after standard-of-care therapy. Newly diagnosed WHO grade 3 or 4 IDH1-mutant astrocytomas showing loss of nuclear ATRX were present in the donors. The samples were drawn from NOA16, a multicentre, single-arm, open-label phase I trial in Germany that tested a mutant IDH1 peptide vaccine in humans for the first time. For immunogenicity testing, the blood drawn at visit V03 was used as the baseline sample. The DNeasy Blood and Tissue Kit was used to extract genomic DNA from EDTA blood for TCRB sequencing.

The paper as a whole reports these results and caveats: According to the authors, sample limitations meant that analyses of patient blood samples could not be reproduced. No apparent relationship was observed between pseudoprogression and alterations in the top peripheral T cell clonotypes detected by TCRB sequencing. Selection of PBMC samples for TCRB deep sequencing was based on availability. Vaccine-induced immune responses across multiple MHC alleles were detected in over 80% of patients.

Including cysteine and phenylalanine, the CDR3 has 11 amino acids. Only the CDR3 DNA stays, 33 bases, in frame from base 1. At the junction V is shortened by 4 bases and J by 4 bases, with 5 bases in between. CDR1 and CDR2 were assigned from the germline V gene (reference sequence) as MNHEY and SMNVEV. Sequenced here: PBMCs, sampled from a glioma patient treated with radiotherapy, temozolomide or both. This sequence was found in a woman aged 45-65 years with glioma. The chain was built from TRBV27 and TRBJ2-7; too little of a D gene remains to name it. The CDR3 region has the sequence CASSSPYEQYF. DNA sequence: TGTGCCAGCAGTTCGCCTTACGAGCAGTACTTC.